The 28 T cell receptor beta chains given below trace back to one sample, sequenced in a study of blood T cell repertoires in COVID-19. The assay was immunoSEQ multiplex PCR, and TCRdb's table has in-frame clones only and misses some. In the table there are 50,000 to 70,000 clones, roughly four fifths of which are singletons. The sequenced material came from peripheral blood. The receptors were gathered from an elderly man with COVID-19, enrolled during active disease.

This sequence joins TRBV5-1 and TRBJ2-2; TRBD1 matches 8 bases. Trimming at V came to 0 bases and at J to 3 bases, leaving 1 base not matched to a gene. The CDR3 covers 15 residues. CDR1 and CDR2 from the germline V gene are SGHRS and YFSETQ. The CDR3 here is CASSLDRGDTGELFF. CDR3 nucleotides: TGCGCCAGCAGCTTGGACAGGGGGGACACCGGGGAGCTGTTTTTT.

The chain recombines TRBV19 with TRBJ1-2; a possible D gene is TRBD1 (5 bases). This CDR3 has 15 residues. With 4 bases removed from V and 7 bases from J, the gap between germline ends came to 19 bases. The germline V gene has CDR1 LNHDA and CDR2 SQIVND (reference sequence). Here the CDR3 reads CASSTGLTLSRGYTF. The CDR3 region has the DNA TGTGCCAGTAGTACGGGACTCACACTATCCCGTGGCTACACCTTC.

The V gene is TRBV2, the J gene TRBJ1-4; D may be TRBD1 (5 bases). Per germline, CDR1 SNHLY and CDR2 FYNNEI. V was clipped by 11 bases and J by 5 bases, with 21 bases between them. CDR3 length: 15 residues. As DNA, the CDR3 is TGTGCCTGTGCGACACCCAGGGCCCTAAATGAAAAACTGTTTTTT. It encodes CACATPRALNEKLFF.

J is TRBJ1-2 and V is TRBV11-3; 8 positions agree with TRBD1. The V segment lost 6 bases and the J segment 4 bases; nucleotides outside the gene matches: 13. The CDR3 spans 16 residues. Looked up from germline, CDR1 is SGHNT and CDR2 is YENEEA. CDR3 protein: CASSRQDRERSYGYTF. CDR3 sequence (DNA): TGTGCCAGCAGTCGACAGGACAGGGAGCGGAGCTATGGCTACACCTTC.

This chain uses TRBV27 with TRBJ1-3; TRBD1 matches 8 bases. Germline CDR1 reads MNHEY; CDR2 reads SMNVEV (reference sequence). V gave up 6 bases and J gave up 0 bases; unmatched junction bases: 19. The CDR3 totals 20 residues. CDR3 DNA: TGTGCCAGCAGGGGCCATAACAGGGGGTCGATCCCCCGCTCTGGAAACACCATATATTTT. This encodes CASRGHNRGSIPRSGNTIYF.

This clone was observed a single time. V is TRBV9 and J is TRBJ2-5; TRBD2 matches 9 bases. Germline CDR1 and CDR2: SGDLS and YYNGEE. With 0 bases clipped from V and 7 bases from J, the junction kept 10 bases outside the gene matches. This CDR3 is 16 amino acids long. The CDR3 sequence: CASSVGGGGADGTQYF. In DNA, the CDR3 is TGTGCCAGCAGCGTAGGTGGCGGGGGGGCCGACGGGACCCAGTACTTC.

The rearrangement joins TRBV18 to TRBJ1-3; TRBD1 might be the D (5 bases). Trimming took 3 bases from V and 3 from J, leaving 12 bases between them. CDR1 KGHSH and CDR2 LQKENI come from the germline V gene. CDR3 size: 15 residues. Here the CDR3 DNA reads TGTGCCAGCTCACCGGGGCAAGGGCTTGGAAACACCATATATTTT. Translated, it gives CASSPGQGLGNTIYF. Variable domain in full (rest from reference TRBV18 and TRBJ1-3): NAGVMQNPRHLVRRRGQEARLRCSPMKGHSHVYWYRQLPEEGLKFMVYLQKENIIDESGMPKERFSAEFPKEGPSILRIQQVVRGDSAAYFCASSPGQGLGNTIYFGEGSWLTVV.

The chain joins TRBV27 to TRBJ1-1; TRBD1 agrees at 7 bases. Trimming cost V 4 bases and J 9 bases; bases outside gene matches: 14. Germline V gives CDR1 MNHEY, CDR2 SMNVEV (reference sequence). This CDR3 has 15 amino acids. CDR3 loop: CASSSRGGRQGQAFF. DNA for the CDR3: TGTGCCAGCAGTTCCCGGGGGGGGAGACAGGGCCAAGCTTTCTTT.

The rearrangement links TRBV18 to TRBJ1-5; 10 nucleotides match TRBD1. The germline V gene has CDR1 KGHSH and CDR2 LQKENI. CDR3 length: 18 amino acids. Trimming at V came to 2 bases and at J to 7 bases, leaving 14 bases not matched to a gene. For the CDR3, the DNA is TGTGCCAGCTCACCAGGAAGTGCGGACAGGGGGGCCGACCAGCCCCAGCATTTT. Protein: CASSPGSADRGADQPQHF.

The chain joins TRBV27 to TRBJ2-7; D might be TRBD1 (5 bases). V lost 5 bases and J 1 base, leaving 12 bases between the germline ends. Germline CDR1 and CDR2: MNHEY and SMNVEV (reference sequence). The CDR3 spans 14 residues. The DNA for the CDR3 is TGTGCCAGCAGTCTGACAGAAAAATCCTACGAGCAGTACGTC. It yields the protein CASSLTEKSYEQYV.

The chain links TRBV7-9 to TRBJ1-3, with unresolved D. CDR1 is SEHNR, CDR2 FQNEAQ, per germline (reference sequence). Trimming pared 5 bases from V and 0 bases from J, leaving 8 bases between. CDR3 size: 14 residues. CDR3 sequence: CASSPGVSGNTIYF. CDR3 bases: TGTGCCAGCAGCCCCGGGGTCTCTGGAAACACCATATATTTT.

This rearrangement joins TRBV5-1 to TRBJ1-1, with 7 bases lining up with TRBD1. With 4 bases clipped from V and 2 bases from J, the junction kept 5 bases outside the gene matches. This CDR3 is built from 14 residues. The germline gives CDR1 SGHRS, CDR2 YFSETQ. In DNA form, the CDR3 reads TGCGCCAGCAGCGTGGGACAGCCAAACACTGAAGCTTTCTTT. Translation: CASSVGQPNTEAFF. The whole variable domain, remainder taken from reference TRBV5-1 and TRBJ1-1, is KAGVTQTPRYLIKTRGQQVTLSCSPISGHRSVSWYQQTPGQGLQFLFEYFSETQRNKGNFPGRFSGRQFSNSRSEMNVSTLELGDSALYLCASSVGQPNTEAFFGQGTRLTVV.

The chain couples TRBV7-2 to TRBJ1-3; 9 bases are a match to TRBD1. V was clipped by 0 bases and J by 3 bases; unmatched bases: 3. The CDR3 sequence is 16 residues long. Per the germline V gene, CDR1 is SGHTA and CDR2 is FQGNSA. DNA for the CDR3: TGTGCCAGCAGCTTAGCGGGACAGGGTAATGGAAACACCATATATTTT. Amino acid sequence: CASSLAGQGNGNTIYF.

The chain carries TRBV7-9 and TRBJ1-2; TRBD1 aligns across 7 bases. This CDR3 region has 13 residues. V lost 3 bases, J lost 8 bases, and 6 bases stayed unmatched. Germline V lookup: CDR1 SEHNR, CDR2 FQNEAQ (reference sequence). CDR3 sequence (DNA): TGTGCCAGCAGCTTCGGGACAGAGCGGGGCTACACCTTC. Translation gives CASSFGTERGYTF. Using reference TRBV7-9 and TRBJ1-2 for the parts outside the CDR3, the full variable domain is DTGVSQNPRHKITKRGQNVTFRCDPISEHNRLYWYRQTLGQGPEFLTYFQNEAQLEKSRLLSDRFSAERPKGSFSTLEIQRTEQGDSAMYLCASSFGTERGYTFGSGTRLTVV.

The rearrangement uses TRBV27 and TRBJ1-6; D is unresolved. Trimming removed 3 bases from V and 6 bases from J, with 12 bases in between. The germline gives CDR1 MNHEY, CDR2 SMNVEV (reference sequence). The CDR3 is made up of 15 amino acids. In nucleotides, the CDR3 is TGTGCCAGCAGTTTCCTCGCGGGCTTTAATTCACCCCTCCACTTT. Translating it yields CASSFLAGFNSPLHF.

The chain employs TRBV19 and TRBJ1-1; 9 bases are shared with TRBD1. The CDR3 is 13 amino acids. Germline V gives CDR1 LNHDA, CDR2 SQIVND (reference sequence). With V trimmed by 6 bases and J by 8 bases, 7 bases remained unmatched. CDR3 protein: CASSSYRGQEAFF. CDR3 nucleotide sequence: TGTGCCAGTAGCAGCTACAGGGGGCAAGAAGCTTTCTTT.

This sequence joins TRBV18 and TRBJ2-7; D may be TRBD1 (6 bases). CDR3 length: 16 residues. Trimming left V 0 bases short and J 1 base short, with 13 bases between. Germline CDR1 reads KGHSH; CDR2 reads LQKENI. CDR3 nucleotides: TGTGCCAGCTCACCACCCCACAGGGTCGGGTCCTACGAGCAGTACTTC. As protein: CASSPPHRVGSYEQYF.

This clone was recorded only once. The chain couples TRBV30 to TRBJ2-1; TRBD2 agrees at 8 bases. J lost 8 bases, V lost 0 bases, and 9 bases had no gene match. Per the germline V gene, CDR1 is GTSNPN and CDR2 is SVGIG (reference sequence). There are 15 residues in the CDR3. The CDR3: CAWSVSRLANHEQFF. Here the CDR3 DNA reads TGTGCCTGGAGTGTTTCCAGACTAGCGAACCATGAGCAGTTCTTC.

The chain links TRBV19 to TRBJ2-5; possibly TRBD1 for D (6 bases). CDR1 and CDR2 (germline): LNHDA, SQIVND (reference sequence). V was clipped by 4 bases and J by 4 bases, with 13 bases between them. CDR3 length: 14 residues. CDR3 in amino acids: CASSKTGIRETQYF. The CDR3 bases are TGTGCCAGTAGTAAAACAGGGATTCGAGAGACCCAGTACTTC.

Many counts were recorded for this clone. This chain uses TRBV9 with TRBJ2-1, with D possibly being TRBD2 (6 bases). Trimming pared 0 bases from V and 3 bases from J, leaving 10 bases between. Germline CDR1 reads SGDLS; CDR2 reads YYNGEE. CDR3 size: 15 residues. The CDR3 here is CASSVGDSGYNEQFF. CDR3 nucleotides: TGTGCCAGCAGCGTAGGCGATAGCGGCTACAATGAGCAGTTCTTC.

The chain has TRBV5-1 and TRBJ1-1; 7 bases are a match to TRBD1. With 4 bases clipped from V and 5 bases from J, the junction kept 8 bases outside the gene matches. CDR3 length: 14 residues. CDR1 SGHRS and CDR2 YFSETQ come from the germline V gene. The CDR3 region is CASSEPTGRTEAFF. DNA of the CDR3: TGCGCCAGCAGCGAACCGACAGGGCGGACTGAAGCTTTCTTT.

The chain is built from TRBV6-7 and TRBJ2-1, with TRBD2 matching 8 bases. TRBV6-7 is assigned to the ORF class and has an uncertain function. V dropped 2 bases and J dropped 2; count of bases not matched to a gene: 11. This CDR3 has 18 residues. The CDR3 region is CASSYSGRDGITYNEQFF. The CDR3, as DNA: TGTGCCAGCAGTTACAGCGGGAGAGATGGGATCACCTACAATGAGCAGTTCTTC.

The chain links TRBV18 to TRBJ1-6; TRBD1 aligns across 9 bases. Germline V gives CDR1 KGHSH, CDR2 LQKENI. The V gene end was trimmed by 0 bases and the J gene end by 10 bases; junction bases not matched to a gene: 10. This CDR3 is 17 amino acids long. The CDR3 is CASSPPQGGQGWSPLHF. CDR3 nucleotides: TGTGCCAGCTCACCACCTCAGGGGGGACAGGGATGGTCACCCCTCCACTTT. The whole variable domain, filled in from reference TRBV18 and TRBJ1-6, reads NAGVMQNPRHLVRRRGQEARLRCSPMKGHSHVYWYRQLPEEGLKFMVYLQKENIIDESGMPKERFSAEFPKEGPSILRIQQVVRGDSAAYFCASSPPQGGQGWSPLHFGNGTRLTVT.

This clone was found a few times. J is TRBJ1-1 and V is TRBV28; no definite D call. The V gene's germline CDR1 is MDHEN and CDR2 SYDVKM. With 7 bases removed from V and 0 bases from J, the gap between germline ends came to 6 bases. The CDR3 length is 12 residues. The CDR3 reads CASISVNTEAFF. The CDR3 DNA reads as TGTGCCAGCATTAGCGTGAACACTGAAGCTTTCTTT.

The genes are TRBV6-1 and TRBJ1-3; 8 nucleotides agree with TRBD1. V lost 4 bases and J lost 1; bases outside the gene matches: 0. The CDR3 is made up of 14 amino acids. Germline V CDR1 and CDR2: MNHNS, SASEGT. CDR3 sequence reads: CASSGTGSGNTIYF. The DNA for the CDR3 is TGTGCCAGCAGTGGGACAGGGTCTGGAAACACCATATATTTT.

J is TRBJ2-7 and V is TRBV2; D is undetermined. V lost 1 base and J 7 bases, leaving 11 bases between the germline ends. Germline values: CDR1 SNHLY, CDR2 FYNNEI. The CDR3 is 13 residues long. CDR3 protein: CASSEGAPWEQYV. DNA of the CDR3: TGTGCCAGCAGTGAAGGGGCTCCGTGGGAGCAGTACGTC.

The rearrangement links TRBV7-2 to TRBJ2-1; TRBD2 is a possible D gene (5 bases). Germline assignment: CDR1 SGHTA and CDR2 FQGNSA. V lost 1 base and J 12 bases, leaving 16 bases between the germline ends. The CDR3 consists of 14 residues. The CDR3 sequence: CASSLVVPYAGQFF. The CDR3 DNA follows: TGTGCCAGCAGCTTAGTTGTCCCTTACGCGGGGCAGTTCTTC.

The CDR3 loop is CASSQGPPGVGYEQYF. For the CDR3, the DNA is TGTGCCAGCAGCCAAGGGCCCCCCGGGGTGGGATACGAGCAGTACTTC. This chain connects TRBV3-1 (or the pseudogene TRBV3-2) to TRBJ2-7; the D gene is possibly TRBD2 (5 bases). CDR3 length: 16 amino acids. Trimming stripped 1 base from V and 4 bases from J, with 17 bases between. CDR1 is LGHDT, CDR2 YNNKEL, per germline (reference sequence).